The 29 T cell receptor beta chains reported below all come from one sample, sequenced in a study of CD8 T cells in ankylosing spondylitis. Overall study findings and caveats: Several highly homologous variants formed a TCR beta motif that appeared characteristic of ankylosing spondylitis blood.

For these TCRs, the target antigens are not known. TCRdb called the 5' RACE reads again in MiXCR, with one record for every CDR3 protein. The sample holds 400,000 or so distinct CDR3 sequences, approximately 26% seen once. Input material: blood, either unsorted or a sorted T cell fraction (not recorded which). All receptors come from a male donor with ankylosing spondylitis.

V and J are TRBV27 and TRBJ2-7; 8 positions match TRBD2. Germline CDR1 reads MNHEY; CDR2 reads SMNVEV (reference sequence). The J segment lost 12 bases and the V segment lost 6 bases, leaving 10 bases of the junction unmatched. The CDR3 extends over 12 amino acids. CDR3 coding DNA: TGTGCCAGCAGCACTAGGAGCGGGAGAACGTACGTC. It yields the protein CASSTRSGRTYV.

The sample holds a few counts of this clonotype. The rearrangement links TRBV3-1 to TRBJ2-1; 11 bases are a match to TRBD2. Germline V gene data show CDR1 as LGHDT and CDR2 as YNNKEL (reference sequence). Germline trimming cut 8 bases from V and 7 bases from J; bases unmatched to any gene: 10. The CDR3 has 15 amino acids. The CDR3 loop reads CASETSGRLGNEQFF. Here the CDR3 DNA reads TGTGCCAGCGAAACTAGCGGGAGATTGGGGAATGAGCAGTTCTTC.

Points on this clonotype: A read error may explain this, as a much larger clone is one base away. The chain uses TRBV4-1 and TRBJ1-1; 8 bases match TRBD1. The junction had 1 base not matched to a gene; V was cut back by 4 bases and J by 0 bases. Per germline, CDR1 MGHRA and CDR2 YSYEKL. The CDR3 covers 14 residues. Here the CDR3 reads CASSPTGVNTEAFF. In DNA form, the CDR3 reads TGCGCCAGCAGCCCGACAGGGGTGAACACTGAAGCTTTCTTT.

This clonotype appeared a few times. The rearrangement joins TRBV20-1 to TRBJ2-3, with TRBD2 identical over 9 bases. Trimming took 6 bases from V and 6 from J; bases not matched to a gene: 10. Germline V gene lookup returns CDR1 DFQATT and CDR2 SNEGSKA (reference sequence). CDR3 length: 14 residues. The CDR3: CSATTSGERDTQYF. In DNA form, the CDR3 reads TGCAGTGCAACGACTAGCGGCGAGCGGGATACGCAGTATTTT.

This chain's CDR3 is CASSETSGRQITQYF. The CDR3 DNA reads as TGTGCCAGCAGCGAGACTAGCGGGCGACAGATTACGCAGTATTTT. The V call is TRBV2, the J call TRBJ2-3; TRBD2 aligns across 10 bases. Germline loops: CDR1 SNHLY, CDR2 FYNNEI. J lost 8 bases, V lost 6 bases, and 11 bases had no gene match. The CDR3 runs to 15 residues.

Only a few counts were recorded for this clonotype. The chain joins TRBV10-1 to TRBJ1-2; D remains unclear. V lost 0 bases, J lost 4 bases, and 6 bases lay in between. Looked up from germline, CDR1 is WNHNN and CDR2 is SYGVQD (reference sequence). The CDR3 sequence is 13 residues long. CDR3 sequence: CASSESESYGYTF. The CDR3 region has the DNA TGCGCCAGCAGTGAGTCGGAAAGCTATGGCTACACCTTC.

A few counts support this clonotype. This chain links TRBV5-1 with TRBJ2-2, with D possibly matching TRBD1 (5 bases). Between the trimmed V and J ends, which lost 4 bases and 7 bases, there was a span of 17 bases. Germline V gives CDR1 SGHRS, CDR2 YFSETQ. This CDR3 comprises 15 residues. This chain's CDR3 is CASSISSTQGGELFF. CDR3 sequence (DNA): TGCGCCAGCAGCATCTCGTCTACGCAGGGCGGGGAGCTGTTTTTT.

This clonotype appeared many times. J is TRBJ2-3 and V is TRBV12-3 or TRBV12-4; D gene unclear. This CDR3 is built from 12 residues. Trimming cost V 3 bases and J 7 bases, with 8 bases left between them. CDR3 residues: CASSLDDYTQYF. The CDR3 DNA is TGTGCCAGCAGTTTGGACGACTATACGCAGTATTTT.

The table lists this clonotype with a few counts. V and J are TRBV3-1 and TRBJ1-4; weak D call: TRBD1 (5 bases). Germline CDR1 reads LGHDT; CDR2 reads YNNKEL (reference sequence). The V and J ends lost 1 base and 8 bases respectively, with 11 bases between them. This CDR3 is built from 14 residues. The CDR3 sequence is CASSQGREEEKLFF. The CDR3 nucleotides are TGTGCCAGCAGCCAAGGCAGGGAGGAAGAAAAACTGTTTTTT. Together with reference TRBV3-1 and TRBJ1-4, the CDR3 gives the full variable domain: DTAVSQTPKYLVTQMGNDKSIKCEQNLGHDTMYWYKQDSKKFLKIMFSYNNKELIINETVPNRFSPKSPDKAHLNLHINSLELGDSAVYFCASSQGREEEKLFFGSGTQLSVL.

The chain is built from TRBV3-1 and TRBJ1-4, with D hard to call. CDR3 size: 15 residues. V was pared by 5 bases and J by 5 bases, with 15 bases between. The germline V gene encodes CDR1 LGHDT and CDR2 YNNKEL (reference sequence). CDR3 coding DNA: TGTGCCAGCAGCTACTACCTTAGTCAGAATGAAAAACTGTTTTTT. It specifies CASSYYLSQNEKLFF.

In this sample, this clonotype turned up a few times. The rearrangement uses TRBV20-1 and TRBJ1-6, with D perhaps TRBD1 (5 bases). With 0 bases removed from V and 8 bases from J, the gap between germline ends came to 17 bases. The CDR3 consists of 16 residues. CDR1 and CDR2 (germline): DFQATT, SNEGSKA (reference sequence). CDR3 amino acids: CSARDSGRADDSPLHF. CDR3 DNA: TGCAGTGCTAGAGATTCGGGCAGGGCAGATGATTCACCCCTCCACTTT.

This clonotype was counted many times. V usage is TRBV5-1 and J usage is TRBJ2-7; the D gene is possibly TRBD2 (5 bases). Germline assignment: CDR1 SGHRS and CDR2 YFSETQ. This CDR3 contains 14 residues. V lost 0 bases and J 0 bases, leaving 7 bases between the germline ends. Here the CDR3 reads CASSLVGISYEQYF. The CDR3 coding sequence is TGCGCCAGCAGCTTGGTCGGGATCTCCTACGAGCAGTACTTC.

The chain links TRBV11-2 to TRBJ2-3, with TRBD2 identical over 7 bases. V trimming: 5 bases; J trimming: 3 bases; junction bases outside the gene matches: 14. The germline V gene encodes CDR1 SGHAT and CDR2 FQNNGV. The CDR3 length is 17 residues. The CDR3 nucleotides are TGTGCCAGCAGCCATCCGGCGGGCGGGAGTATGACAGATACGCAGTATTTT. This encodes CASSHPAGGSMTDTQYF.

The rearrangement joins TRBV20-1 to TRBJ2-2; 9 bases line up with TRBD1. This CDR3 is built from 15 residues. Germline trimming cut 5 bases from V and 5 bases from J; bases unmatched to any gene: 9. The germline gives CDR1 DFQATT, CDR2 SNEGSKA (reference sequence). The DNA for the CDR3 is TGCAGTGCTCCTCCCGGGACAGGGAGGACCGGGGAGCTGTTTTTT. It yields the protein CSAPPGTGRTGELFF.

V gene TRBV18 combines with J gene TRBJ1-5; 10 nucleotides line up with TRBD1. V was clipped by 4 bases and J by 6 bases; unmatched bases: 6. The CDR3 extends over 15 amino acids. Germline CDR1 KGHSH, CDR2 LQKENI. Here the CDR3 DNA reads TGTGCCAGCTCACAAGGACAGGGGGTGGGTCAGCCCCAGCATTTT. Its protein is CASSQGQGVGQPQHF.

The chain combines TRBV2 with TRBJ1-2; TRBD1 aligns across 8 bases. The germline CDR1 and CDR2 sequences are SNHLY and FYNNEI. The CDR3 loop spans 17 amino acids. V dropped 7 bases and J dropped 2; count of bases not matched to a gene: 15. The CDR3 loop is CASTKIRATGANYGYTF. CDR3 DNA sequence: TGTGCCAGCACCAAAATCCGGGCGACAGGGGCCAACTATGGCTACACCTTC.

The chain joins TRBV13 to TRBJ2-7; D gene ambiguous. Germline CDR1 and CDR2: PRHDT and FYEKMQ (reference sequence). The germline V and J ends were trimmed by 4 bases and 0 bases, with 7 bases remaining between them. This CDR3 has 13 residues. The CDR3 loop reads CASSSYSSYEQYF. The CDR3 coding sequence is TGTGCCAGCAGCTCCTATAGCTCCTACGAGCAGTACTTC.

This clonotype was picked up a small number of times. V usage is TRBV14 and J usage is TRBJ1-6; a weak D match, TRBD1 (6 bases). V was pared by 0 bases and J by 14 bases, with 14 bases between. The germline CDR1 and CDR2 sequences are SGHDN and FVKESK. The CDR3 has 14 residues. In nucleotides, the CDR3 is TGTGCCAGCAGCCAAGAAAGGGGACACGGGACCCTCCACTTT. This gives the protein CASSQERGHGTLHF.

This clonotype was detected only a few times. The chain combines TRBV7-2 with TRBJ1-4, with D maybe TRBD1 (5 bases). Germline V gene sequence: CDR1 SGHTA, CDR2 FQGNSA. This CDR3 has 17 amino acids. Trimming left V 5 bases short and J 0 bases short, with 16 bases between. The CDR3 sequence: CASSPAGTLPTNEKLFF. The CDR3 region has the DNA TGTGCCAGCAGCCCCGCAGGGACCCTCCCAACTAATGAAAAACTGTTTTTT. The full variable domain, its missing parts supplied by reference TRBV7-2 and TRBJ1-4, is GAGVSQSPSNKVTEKGKDVELRCDPISGHTALYWYRQSLGQGLEFLIYFQGNSAPDKSGLPSDRFSAERTGGSVSTLTIQRTQQEDSAVYLCASSPAGTLPTNEKLFFGSGTQLSVL.

This clonotype was seen a few times. The chain couples TRBV25-1 to TRBJ2-1, with 8 bases fitting TRBD2. This CDR3 has 13 amino acids. Per germline, CDR1 MGHDK and CDR2 SYGVNS. J was trimmed by 9 bases and V by 6 bases; bases with no gene match: 7. The chain's CDR3 is CASRRSGSGEQFF. As DNA, the CDR3 is TGTGCCAGCAGGAGGAGCGGGAGTGGTGAGCAGTTCTTC.

This clonotype was counted only a few times. The chain joins TRBV5-1 to TRBJ2-7, with a weak D call TRBD2 (5 bases). Germline lookup yields CDR1 SGHRS and CDR2 YFSETQ. With 5 bases removed from V and 5 bases from J, the gap between germline ends came to 11 bases. The length of the CDR3 is 12 residues. DNA for the CDR3: TGCGCCAGCAGTCCCTTCGGGGACGAGCAGTACTTC. Translating it yields CASSPFGDEQYF. Based on the CDR3 plus reference TRBV5-1 and TRBJ2-7, the full variable domain is KAGVTQTPRYLIKTRGQQVTLSCSPISGHRSVSWYQQTPGQGLQFLFEYFSETQRNKGNFPGRFSGRQFSNSRSEMNVSTLELGDSALYLCASSPFGDEQYFGPGTRLTVT.

In its sample, this clonotype was seen a few times. The rearrangement joins TRBV29-1 to TRBJ2-4; tentative D call: TRBD2 (6 bases). The CDR3 has 15 residues. Germline V gene sequence: CDR1 SQVTM, CDR2 ANQGSEA. With 4 bases removed from V and 2 bases from J, the gap between germline ends came to 15 bases. In nucleotides, the CDR3 is TGCAGCGTTGCCCGACTAGATATAACCAAAAACATTCAGTACTTC. Protein: CSVARLDITKNIQYF.

In its sample, this clonotype was seen a few times. The rearrangement joins TRBV5-1 to TRBJ1-4; unclear D gene. CDR3 length: 13 amino acids. Trimming cost V 2 bases and J 6 bases, with 8 bases left between them. Germline V gene lookup returns CDR1 SGHRS and CDR2 YFSETQ. This CDR3 reads CASSFEEDEKLFF. CDR3 coding DNA: TGCGCCAGCAGCTTTGAGGAGGATGAAAAACTGTTTTTT.

The sample holds a few counts of this clonotype. V is TRBV20-1 and J is TRBJ2-5; no clear D. Trimming removed 0 bases from V and 8 bases from J, with 7 bases in between. The CDR3 is 11 amino acids. Germline V gene sequence: CDR1 DFQATT, CDR2 SNEGSKA (reference sequence). CDR3 DNA sequence: TGCAGTGCTAGAGATCTTCCTACCCAGTACTTC. This translates into CSARDLPTQYF.

As regards this clonotype: This could be a read error, since a much larger clone is one nucleotide away. The rearrangement links TRBV5-1 to TRBJ2-3, with D uncertain. The CDR3 consists of 14 residues. The V gene's germline CDR1 is SGHRS and CDR2 YFSETQ. V shed 4 bases and J shed 1 base, with 10 bases lying between them. The CDR3 DNA follows: TGCGCCAGCAGCCCCCAGGCGGGCACAGATACGCAGTATTTT. This translates into CASSPQAGTDTQYF.

This chain links TRBV20-1 with TRBJ1-6; no reliable D call. Trimming cost V 3 bases and J 6 bases, with 18 bases left between them. The CDR3 extends over 16 amino acids. Germline V CDR1 and CDR2: DFQATT, SNEGSKA (reference sequence). The CDR3, as DNA: TGCAGTGCTAGGACTACCGCCGCATCTTTTAATTCACCCCTCCACTTT. Its translation is CSARTTAASFNSPLHF.

This rearrangement joins TRBV5-5 to TRBJ1-1; 7 bases line up with TRBD1. Trimming took 1 base from V and 1 from J; bases not matched to a gene: 4. CDR1 and CDR2 (germline): SGHKS, YYEKEE (reference sequence). This CDR3 is 15 amino acids long. The CDR3 region has the DNA TGTGCCAGCAGCTTGACAGGGGTAGAGAACACTGAAGCTTTCTTT. Its protein product is CASSLTGVENTEAFF.

The V gene is TRBV11-2, the J gene TRBJ2-4, with 9 nucleotides matching TRBD1. Per germline, CDR1 SGHAT and CDR2 FQNNGV. Trimming removed 5 bases from V and 4 bases from J; junction bases left unmatched: 6. The CDR3 has 15 residues. The CDR3 sequence is CASSPRTGAKNIQYF. In nucleotides, the CDR3 is TGTGCCAGCAGCCCAAGGACAGGGGCGAAAAACATTCAGTACTTC.

The chain recombines TRBV7-9 with TRBJ1-3, with 8 bases aligning to TRBD1. CDR3 size: 15 residues. V dropped 8 bases and J dropped 0; count of bases not matched to a gene: 6. CDR1 and CDR2 from the germline V gene are SEHNR and FQNEAQ (reference sequence). The CDR3, as DNA: TGTGCCAGCGGGGGACAGGTTCTCTCTGGAAACACCATATATTTT. Translated, it gives CASGGQVLSGNTIYF. Drawing the rest from reference TRBV7-9 and TRBJ1-3, the complete variable domain is DTGVSQNPRHKITKRGQNVTFRCDPISEHNRLYWYRQTLGQGPEFLTYFQNEAQLEKSRLLSDRFSAERPKGSFSTLEIQRTEQGDSAMYLCASGGQVLSGNTIYFGEGSWLTVV.